This T cell receptor beta chain was retrieved from a study of cytomegalovirus exposure and HLA in healthy donors. Participants comprised healthy donors of bone marrow. Primers for the PCR totalled 60 Vbeta and 13 Jbeta. Repertoires were generated with immunoSEQ multiplex PCR, while TCRdb's copy carries only in-frame clones and drops some. The sample yields 130,000 or so clones, around 66% seen once. Germline V gives CDR1 MDHEN, CDR2 SYDVKM. Trimming pared 5 bases from V and 1 base from J, leaving 24 bases between. The CDR3 covers 18 residues. A word on this clone: Its antigen remains unknown.

Findings of the study overall: In a later analysis, a missense DCLRE1C variant was linked to TCR beta V- and J-gene trimming. Productive rates of about 87% or about 30% were seen for most TCR beta V segments in an earlier analysis. Further analysis, carried out later, found HLA-associated TCR beta chains more clonally expanded than equally common other chains.

V gene TRBV28 combines with J gene TRBJ2-7; tentative D call: TRBD1 (6 bases). The clonotype was recovered from a woman aged 40 to 50 in good health and CMV-seropositive. The sequenced sample was PBMCs. Written as DNA, the CDR3 is TGTGCCAGCAGTCTAACTCGGGACACTCTATTCGGGTCCTACGAGCAGTACTTC. Amino acid sequence: CASSLTRDTLFGSYEQYF.